The source of this T cell receptor beta chain is a study of a mutant IDH1 vaccine in newly diagnosed glioma. In regard to this clone: Its antigen is not identified.

Sequenced by immunoSEQ multiplex PCR; TCRdb stores in-frame clones only, minus some. This table has under 35,000 clones, roughly 82% appearing once. There are 16 residues in the CDR3. V gave up 0 bases and J gave up 6 bases; unmatched junction bases: 9. The germline V gene has CDR1 SGHDT and CDR2 YYEEEE. Time point specified: week 35, safety follow-up. Vaccinated patients received 300 ug of mutant IDH1 20-mer peptide per dose, with topical imiquimod. This specimen was PBMCs, taken from a glioma patient whose treatment included an IDH1 peptide vaccine. The rearrangement uses TRBV5-6 and TRBJ1-1, with 9 bases fitting TRBD1. This clonotype was obtained from a man aged 45 to 65 with glioma. The CDR3 region is CASSLDRGPTTAEAFF. Written as DNA, the CDR3 is TGTGCCAGCAGCTTGGACAGGGGGCCCACCACCGCTGAAGCTTTCTTT.